The sequence of this TCR beta chain was determined in a study of CD8+ T cells in alopecia areata. As concerns this clone: The antigen remains unidentified.

The treatment was: oral pan-JAK inhibitor, 5-10 mg twice daily. Study results and caveats: Patients showed less clear TCR sequence sharing than mice, possibly partly because of HLA diversity. Sequencing of scalp samples also includes resident alphabeta T cells from normal skin.

Sequencing used cDNA as its template, made by extracting RNA and reverse transcribing it. Some clones are missing from TCRdb's copy, which holds only in-frame ones; the method was immunoSEQ multiplex PCR. This sample has 150,000 to 200,000 clones, with around 60% found just once. The junction had 4 bases not matched to a gene; V was cut back by 3 bases and J by 5 bases. The CDR3 loop spans 15 amino acids. Germline V gives CDR1 KGHSH, CDR2 LQKENI. The specimen comprised CD4+ T cells sorted from blood, sampled at week 24, from a patient treated with tofacitinib. The J gene is TRBJ1-6, the V gene TRBV18; 7 positions match TRBD1. The TCR comes from a human donor with alopecia areata. The CDR3 here is CASSPSQGDNSPLHF. The CDR3 nucleotides are TGTGCCAGCTCACCCAGCCAGGGGGATAATTCACCCCTCCACTTT.